The source of this T cell receptor beta chain is a study of cytomegalovirus exposure and HLA in healthy donors. Study conclusions and caveats: It has been reported that TCR beta sequences accurately predicted the HLA-A and HLA-B alleles of most subjects. An analysis was carried out later, and it reportedly showed fewer N-insertions in an Asian-associated ancestry cluster than the approximately 670-donor mean.

60 Vbeta and 13 Jbeta primers were used in PCR. Using immunoSEQ multiplex PCR, the repertoire was profiled, and TCRdb retains in-frame clones only, with some absent. The sample carries 200,000 to 250,000 clones, over 80% recorded once. The germline V gene has CDR1 SNHLY and CDR2 FYNNEI. The junction had 2 bases not matched to a gene; V was cut back by 4 bases and J by 3 bases. There are 14 residues in the CDR3. Comment on this clone: The target antigen is unknown.

Donors counted as nominally healthy when sampled, yet unrecorded immune exposures were likely. The gene calls are TRBV2 and TRBJ1-3; TRBD1 matches 8 bases. The sequence came from a boy aged 2 to 10 in good health and CMV-seronegative. Sequencing used PBMCs. CDR3 region: CASSATGVGNTIYF. In DNA form, the CDR3 reads TGTGCCAGCAGTGCGACAGGGGTTGGAAACACCATATATTTT. The entire variable domain, with the rest obtained from reference TRBV2 and TRBJ1-3, is as follows: EPEVTQTPSHQVTQMGQEVILRCVPISNHLYFYWYRQILGQKVEFLVSFYNNEISEKSEIFDDQFSVERPDGSNFTLKIRSTKLEDSAMYFCASSATGVGNTIYFGEGSWLTVV.